This T cell receptor (beta chain) is drawn from a study of T cells in localized non-small cell lung cancer. Germline V gene data show CDR1 as LNHDA and CDR2 as SQIVND (reference sequence). This CDR3 contains 14 residues. Trimming took off 5 bases at V and 0 bases at J, with 10 bases between the two ends. The protocol was immunoSEQ multiplex PCR, while the TCRdb copy is restricted to in-frame clones and leaves out a portion. The data hold around 140,000 clones, with around 92% observed a single time. As for this clone: Its antigen is still unknown.

Study-level points and caveats: The tumor had only one region sequenced, so heterogeneity remains possible. Clonality peaked in uninvolved adjacent lung rather than tumor.

The chain uses TRBV19 and TRBJ1-1; D is unclear. The TCR was taken from a female donor of 60 years or more with stage I lung adenocarcinoma. The sample was peripheral blood, taken before any cancer treatment. The chain's CDR3 is CASSRGRMNTEAFF. For the CDR3, the DNA is TGTGCCAGTAGTCGTGGCAGGATGAACACTGAAGCTTTCTTT.